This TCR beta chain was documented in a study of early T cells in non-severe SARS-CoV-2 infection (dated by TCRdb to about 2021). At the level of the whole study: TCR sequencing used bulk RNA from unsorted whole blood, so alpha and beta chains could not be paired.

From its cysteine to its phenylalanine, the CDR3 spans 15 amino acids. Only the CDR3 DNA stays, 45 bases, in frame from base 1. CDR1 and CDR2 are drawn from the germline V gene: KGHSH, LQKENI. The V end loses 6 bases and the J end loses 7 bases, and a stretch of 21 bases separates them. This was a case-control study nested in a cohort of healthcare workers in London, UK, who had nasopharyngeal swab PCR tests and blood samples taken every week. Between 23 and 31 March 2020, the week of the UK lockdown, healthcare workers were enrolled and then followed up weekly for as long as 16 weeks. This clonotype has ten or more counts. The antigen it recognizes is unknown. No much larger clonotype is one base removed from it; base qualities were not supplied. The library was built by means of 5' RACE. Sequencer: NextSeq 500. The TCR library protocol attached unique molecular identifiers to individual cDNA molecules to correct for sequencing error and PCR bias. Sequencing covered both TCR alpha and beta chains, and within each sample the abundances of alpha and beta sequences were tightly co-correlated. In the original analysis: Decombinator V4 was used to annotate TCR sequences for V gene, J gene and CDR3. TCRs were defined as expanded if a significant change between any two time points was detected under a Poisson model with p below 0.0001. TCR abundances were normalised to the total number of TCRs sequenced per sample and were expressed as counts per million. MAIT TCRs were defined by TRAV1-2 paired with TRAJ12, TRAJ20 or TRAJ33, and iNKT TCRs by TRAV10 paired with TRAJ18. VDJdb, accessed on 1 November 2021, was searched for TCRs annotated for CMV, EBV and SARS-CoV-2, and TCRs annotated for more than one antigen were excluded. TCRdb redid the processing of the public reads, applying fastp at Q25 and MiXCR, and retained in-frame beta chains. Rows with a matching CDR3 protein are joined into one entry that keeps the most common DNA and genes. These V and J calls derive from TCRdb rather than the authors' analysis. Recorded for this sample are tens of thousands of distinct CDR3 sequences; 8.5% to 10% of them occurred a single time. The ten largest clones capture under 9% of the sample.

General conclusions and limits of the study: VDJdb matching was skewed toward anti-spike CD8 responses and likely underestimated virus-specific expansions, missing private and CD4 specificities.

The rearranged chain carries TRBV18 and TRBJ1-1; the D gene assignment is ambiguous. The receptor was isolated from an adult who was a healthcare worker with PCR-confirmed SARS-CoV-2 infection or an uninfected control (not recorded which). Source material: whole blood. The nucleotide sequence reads TGTGCCAGCTCTAAGAACTCCCAGGTATGGGGTGAAGCTTTCTTT. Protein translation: CASSKNSQVWGEAFF.